This TCR beta chain was recorded in a study of human T cells and chemical hapten exposure. Notes on the study in general: Donors were affected by alopecia, so their immune reaction might vary from that of healthy individuals.

Time point indicated: patch test 3, about 24 weeks after DPC sensitization. Treatment specified: therapeutic diphenylcyclopropenone sensitization with weekly scalp DPC. The study used a library that attached unique molecular identifiers to individual cDNA molecules. TCRdb processed the RACE reads anew with MiXCR; each CDR3 protein has one entry. The sample includes 80,000 to 100,000 distinct CDR3 sequences, 25% to 30% of them seen just once. A note on this clonotype: Its target is not known.

The CDR3 loop spans 12 amino acids. V gave up 3 bases and J gave up 7 bases, with 9 bases separating them. This material consisted of whole blood, taken in connection with sensitization to the hapten diphenylcyclopropenone (DPC). The TCR comes from a man aged 40-50 years with alopecia areata. Some clones in this sample may be carry-over from other donors' samples. V is TRBV12-3 or TRBV12-4 and J is TRBJ2-5; no clear D gene. The chain's CDR3 is CASSFDRRTQYF. For the CDR3, the DNA is TGTGCCAGCAGTTTTGACCGGCGGACCCAGTACTTC.